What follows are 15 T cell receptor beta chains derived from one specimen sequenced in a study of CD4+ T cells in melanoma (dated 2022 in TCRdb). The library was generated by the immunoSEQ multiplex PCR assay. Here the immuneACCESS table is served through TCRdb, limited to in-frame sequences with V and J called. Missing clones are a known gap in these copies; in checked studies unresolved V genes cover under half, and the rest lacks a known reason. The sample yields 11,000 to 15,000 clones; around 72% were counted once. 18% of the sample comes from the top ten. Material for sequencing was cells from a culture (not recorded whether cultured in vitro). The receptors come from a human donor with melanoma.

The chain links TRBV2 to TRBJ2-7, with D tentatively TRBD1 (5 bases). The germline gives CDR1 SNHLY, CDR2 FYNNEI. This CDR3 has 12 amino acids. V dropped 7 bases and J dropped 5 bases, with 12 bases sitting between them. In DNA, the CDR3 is TGTGCCAGCAACCAAGTCAGGGACGAGCAGTACTTC. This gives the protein CASNQVRDEQYF.

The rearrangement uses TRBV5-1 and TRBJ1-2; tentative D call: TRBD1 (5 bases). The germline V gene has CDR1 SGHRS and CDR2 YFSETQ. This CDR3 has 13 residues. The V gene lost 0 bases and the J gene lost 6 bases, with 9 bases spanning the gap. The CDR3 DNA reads TGCGCCAGCAGCTTGGGACAGCGGAATGGCTACACCTTC. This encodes CASSLGQRNGYTF.

CDR3 sequence (DNA): TGTGCCAGCAGCTTCGGACTTAGAGCGAACACCGGGGAGCTGTTTTTT. Encoded protein: CASSFGLRANTGELFF. The chain has TRBV7-9 and TRBJ2-2; D is possibly TRBD2 (5 bases). Deletions cut 3 bases from V and 0 bases from J, with 11 bases between. In germline, CDR1 is SEHNR, CDR2 FQNEAQ (reference sequence). The CDR3 covers 16 residues.

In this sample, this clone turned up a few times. CDR3 DNA: TGCAGTACGTGGACGGAGAACACCATATATTTT. Protein: CSTWTENTIYF. The chain links TRBV20-1 to TRBJ1-3; D call uncertain. The ends were cut back, 8 bases at V and 7 bases at J, with 12 bases in the middle. The CDR3 is made up of 11 amino acids. Germline lookup yields CDR1 DFQATT and CDR2 SNEGSKA (reference sequence).

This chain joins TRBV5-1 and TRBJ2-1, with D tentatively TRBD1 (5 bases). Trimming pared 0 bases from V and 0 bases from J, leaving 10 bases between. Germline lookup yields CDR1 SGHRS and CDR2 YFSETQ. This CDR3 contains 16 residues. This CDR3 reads CASSLGQPSSYNEQFF. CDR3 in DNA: TGCGCCAGCAGCTTGGGACAGCCCAGCTCCTACAATGAGCAGTTCTTC.

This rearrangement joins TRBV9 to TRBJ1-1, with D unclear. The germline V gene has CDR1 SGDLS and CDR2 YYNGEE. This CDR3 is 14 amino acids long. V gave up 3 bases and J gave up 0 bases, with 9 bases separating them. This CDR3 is CASSAYNLNTEAFF. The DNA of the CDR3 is TGTGCCAGCAGCGCCTATAATCTGAACACTGAAGCTTTCTTT. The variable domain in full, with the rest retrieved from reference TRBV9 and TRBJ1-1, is DSGVTQTPKHLITATGQRVTLRCSPRSGDLSVYWYQQSLDQGLQFLIQYYNGEERAKGNILERFSAQQFPDLHSELNLSSLELGDSALYFCASSAYNLNTEAFFGQGTRLTVV.

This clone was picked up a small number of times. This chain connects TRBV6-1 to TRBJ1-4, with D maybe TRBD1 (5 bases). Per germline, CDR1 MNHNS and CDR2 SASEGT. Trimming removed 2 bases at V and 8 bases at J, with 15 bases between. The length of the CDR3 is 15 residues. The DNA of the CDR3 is TGTGCCAGCAGTGAAAACAGGAATCTTGGGGAAAAACTGTTTTTT. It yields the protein CASSENRNLGEKLFF.

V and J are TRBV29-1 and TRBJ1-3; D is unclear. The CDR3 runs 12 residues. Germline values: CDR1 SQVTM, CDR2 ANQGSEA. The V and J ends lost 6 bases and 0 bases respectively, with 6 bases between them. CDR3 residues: CSVQSSGNTIYF. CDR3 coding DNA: TGCAGCGTCCAGAGCTCTGGAAACACCATATATTTT. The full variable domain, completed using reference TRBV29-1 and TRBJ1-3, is SAVISQKPSRDICQRGTSLTIQCQVDSQVTMMFWYRQQPGQSLTLIATANQGSEATYESGFVIDKFPISRPNLTFSTLTVSNMSPEDSSIYLCSVQSSGNTIYFGEGSWLTVV.

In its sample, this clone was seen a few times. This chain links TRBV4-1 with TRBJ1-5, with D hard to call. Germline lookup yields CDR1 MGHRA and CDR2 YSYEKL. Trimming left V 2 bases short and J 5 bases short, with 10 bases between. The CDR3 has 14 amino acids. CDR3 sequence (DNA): TGCGCCAGCAGCCAACAATTCGGGTATCAGCCCCAGCATTTT. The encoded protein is CASSQQFGYQPQHF.

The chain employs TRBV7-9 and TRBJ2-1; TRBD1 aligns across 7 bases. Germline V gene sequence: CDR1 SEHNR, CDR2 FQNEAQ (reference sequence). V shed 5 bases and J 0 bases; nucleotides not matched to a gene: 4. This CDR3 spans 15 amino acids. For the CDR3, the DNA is TGTGCCAGCAGCGCTAGGGGGCTCTCCTACAATGAGCAGTTCTTC. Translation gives CASSARGLSYNEQFF.

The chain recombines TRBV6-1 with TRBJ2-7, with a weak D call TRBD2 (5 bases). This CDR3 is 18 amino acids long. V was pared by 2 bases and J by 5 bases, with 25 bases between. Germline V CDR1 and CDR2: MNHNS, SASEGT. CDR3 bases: TGTGCCAGCAGTGAACGGGGTCGATTACTAGTTAGAAGGGACGAGCAGTACTTC. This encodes CASSERGRLLVRRDEQYF.

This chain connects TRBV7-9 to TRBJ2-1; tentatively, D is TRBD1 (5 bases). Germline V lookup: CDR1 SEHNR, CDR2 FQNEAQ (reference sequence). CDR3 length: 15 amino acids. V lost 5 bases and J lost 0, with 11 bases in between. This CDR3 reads CASSRQSSSYNEQFF. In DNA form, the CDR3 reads TGTGCCAGCAGCCGACAGTCGAGCTCCTACAATGAGCAGTTCTTC.

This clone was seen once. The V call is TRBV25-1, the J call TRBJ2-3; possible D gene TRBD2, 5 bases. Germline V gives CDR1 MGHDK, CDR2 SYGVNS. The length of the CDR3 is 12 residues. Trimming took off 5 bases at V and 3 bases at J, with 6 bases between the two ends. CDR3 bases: TGTGCCAGCAGTCGGGGTACAGATACGCAGTATTTT. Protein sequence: CASSRGTDTQYF.

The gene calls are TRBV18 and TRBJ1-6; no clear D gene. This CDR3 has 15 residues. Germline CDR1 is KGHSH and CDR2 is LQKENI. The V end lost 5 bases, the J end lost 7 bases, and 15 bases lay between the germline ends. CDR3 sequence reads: CASSEIGNPNSPLHF. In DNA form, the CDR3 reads TGTGCCAGCTCAGAAATTGGCAACCCAAATTCACCCCTCCACTTT.

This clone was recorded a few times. The CDR3 DNA follows: TGTGCCAGCAGTTTAAAATCGGCATTTAGGAACACTGAAGCTTTCTTT. It yields the protein CASSLKSAFRNTEAFF. The chain uses TRBV27 and TRBJ1-1; D unresolved. Germline V gives CDR1 MNHEY, CDR2 SMNVEV (reference sequence). The CDR3 contains 16 residues. V was shortened by 2 bases and J by 1 base, with 14 bases between the two germline ends.